This section outlines one T cell receptor beta chain sequence together with its context. One end of the junction varies from germline; a read error may be responsible. The CDR3 length is 11 residues. The germline V gene has CDR1 LGHNT and CDR2 FRNRAP. The data were taken from a study of blood T cell repertoires in COVID-19. Study details: Sources were T cells, B-cell-depleted T cells, or PBMCs; the material itself was cDNA or gDNA.

In the original analysis: From reference gene primer amplification, estimates of nucleated cell counts were derived. TCRdb keeps only in-frame clones here, not all; method: immunoSEQ multiplex PCR. V and J calls and clone size are those listed in that table; D and trimming were worked out from the DNA. This sample has 190,000 or so clones; 80% to 85% occur once, and the top ten carry about 11%. The chain employs TRBV12-5 and TRBJ1-3; a weak D match, TRBD1 (5 bases). Sequencing was done on a sample of peripheral blood. This TCR derives from a woman at least 80 years old with COVID-19, enrolled during active disease. The CDR3 sequence is CASGFWGGPLF. As DNA, the CDR3 is TGTGCTAGTGGTTTTTGGGGCGGACCGCTCTTT.